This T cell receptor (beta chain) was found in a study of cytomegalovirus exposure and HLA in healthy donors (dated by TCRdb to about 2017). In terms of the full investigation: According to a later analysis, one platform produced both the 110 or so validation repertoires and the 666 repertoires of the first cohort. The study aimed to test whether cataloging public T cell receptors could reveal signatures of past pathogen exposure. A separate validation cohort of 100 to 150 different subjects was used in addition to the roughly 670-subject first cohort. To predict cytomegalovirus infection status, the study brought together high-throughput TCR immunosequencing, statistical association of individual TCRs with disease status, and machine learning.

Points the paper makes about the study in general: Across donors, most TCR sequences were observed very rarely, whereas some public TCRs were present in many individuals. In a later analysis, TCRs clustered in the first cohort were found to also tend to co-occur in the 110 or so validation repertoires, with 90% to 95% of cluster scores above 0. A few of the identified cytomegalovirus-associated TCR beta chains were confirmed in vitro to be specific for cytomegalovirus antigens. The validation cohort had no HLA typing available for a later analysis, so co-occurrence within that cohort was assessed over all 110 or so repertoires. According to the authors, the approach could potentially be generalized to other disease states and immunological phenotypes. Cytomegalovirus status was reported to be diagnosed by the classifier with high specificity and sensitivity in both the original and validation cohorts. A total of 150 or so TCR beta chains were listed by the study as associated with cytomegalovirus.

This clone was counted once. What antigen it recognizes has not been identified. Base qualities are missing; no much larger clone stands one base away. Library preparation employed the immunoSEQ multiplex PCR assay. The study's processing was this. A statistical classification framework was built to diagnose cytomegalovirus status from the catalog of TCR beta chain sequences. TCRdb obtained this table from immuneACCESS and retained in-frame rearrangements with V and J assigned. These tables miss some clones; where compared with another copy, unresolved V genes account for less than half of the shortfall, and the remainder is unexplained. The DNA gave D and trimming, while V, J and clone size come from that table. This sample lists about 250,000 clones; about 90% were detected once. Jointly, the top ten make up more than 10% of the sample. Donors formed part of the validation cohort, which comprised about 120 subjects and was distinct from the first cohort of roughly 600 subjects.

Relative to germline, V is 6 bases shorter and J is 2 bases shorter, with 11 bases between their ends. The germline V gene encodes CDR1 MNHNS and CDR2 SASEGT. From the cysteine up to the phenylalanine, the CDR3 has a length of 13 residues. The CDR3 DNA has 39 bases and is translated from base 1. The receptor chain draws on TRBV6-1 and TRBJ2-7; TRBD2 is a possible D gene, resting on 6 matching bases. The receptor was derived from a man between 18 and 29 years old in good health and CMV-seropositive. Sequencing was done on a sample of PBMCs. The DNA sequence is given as TGTGCCAGCAGAATGGGACTGACCTACGAGCAGTACTTC. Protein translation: CASRMGLTYEQYF.